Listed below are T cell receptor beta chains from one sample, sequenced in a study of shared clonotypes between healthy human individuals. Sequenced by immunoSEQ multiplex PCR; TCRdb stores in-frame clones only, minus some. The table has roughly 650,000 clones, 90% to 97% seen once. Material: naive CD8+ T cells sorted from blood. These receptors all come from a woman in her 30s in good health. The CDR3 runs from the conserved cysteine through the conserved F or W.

cdr3_aa: CASSDRVVGELFF
j_call: TRBJ2-2
v_call: TRBV4-1

cdr3_aa: CASSSLAAEETQYF
j_call: TRBJ2-5
v_call: TRBV5-6

cdr3_aa: CASSLQGTYNEQFF
j_call: TRBJ2-1
v_call: TRBV28

cdr3_aa: CASTLDRGEGETQYF
j_call: TRBJ2-5
v_call: TRBV28

cdr3_aa: CASSTSGRLHEQYF
j_call: TRBJ2-7
v_call: TRBV5-5

cdr3_aa: CASSLLLTGELFF
j_call: TRBJ2-2
v_call: TRBV7-9

cdr3_aa: CASTWGQGNSPLHF
j_call: TRBJ1-6
v_call: TRBV27

cdr3_aa: CASSAGGYEQYF
j_call: -
v_call: TRBV11-3

cdr3_aa: CASSLALSVYEQYF
j_call: -
v_call: TRBV5-6

cdr3_aa: CASSLDLAYEQYF
j_call: -
v_call: TRBV7-9

cdr3_aa: CTSSQTSGSCADTQYF
j_call: TRBJ2-3
v_call: TRBV1

cdr3_aa: CASSFAQGPYEQYF
j_call: TRBJ2-7
v_call: TRBV28

cdr3_aa: CASSGTLTTEAFF
j_call: TRBJ1-1
v_call: TRBV5-1

cdr3_aa: CASGWGEITQYF
j_call: TRBJ2-5
v_call: TRBV28

cdr3_aa: CASSPPVATARPEKLFF
j_call: TRBJ1-4
v_call: TRBV7-8

cdr3_aa: CASSPGDYEQYF
j_call: TRBJ2-7
v_call: TRBV13

cdr3_aa: CAWKPSYGSSYEQYF
j_call: TRBJ2-7
v_call: TRBV30

cdr3_aa: CASSSDRGGAYTEAFF
j_call: TRBJ1-1
v_call: TRBV5-6

cdr3_aa: CASSRGRYSYNEQFF
j_call: TRBJ2-1
v_call: TRBV14

cdr3_aa: CASSLEAGGTYEQYF
j_call: TRBJ2-7
v_call: TRBV11-2

cdr3_aa: CASTGKGYGYTF
j_call: TRBJ1-2
v_call: TRBV27

cdr3_aa: CASSLLGTDAGNTIYF
j_call: TRBJ1-3
v_call: TRBV7-6

cdr3_aa: CASSQDTHSYEQYF
j_call: TRBJ2-7
v_call: TRBV11-2

cdr3_aa: CASSFQGPFYEQYF
j_call: TRBJ2-7
v_call: TRBV5-6

cdr3_aa: CASRPGLTAGAGELFF
j_call: TRBJ2-2
v_call: TRBV7-9

cdr3_aa: CASKWDGDNEKLFF
j_call: TRBJ1-4
v_call: TRBV7-9

cdr3_aa: CASEANENTQYF
j_call: TRBJ2-3
v_call: TRBV2

cdr3_aa: CASSYRGPGANVLTF
j_call: TRBJ2-6
v_call: TRBV27

cdr3_aa: CASSGTPGLAGWDGDTQYF
j_call: TRBJ2-5
v_call: TRBV7-2

cdr3_aa: CASRGLVDEQYF
j_call: TRBJ2-7
v_call: TRBV6-6

cdr3_aa: CASSLGAYNEQFF
j_call: TRBJ2-1
v_call: TRBV27

cdr3_aa: CASSQVGGQWEAFF
j_call: TRBJ1-1
v_call: TRBV4-1

cdr3_aa: CASSAGWEVAGDTDTQYF
j_call: TRBJ2-3
v_call: TRBV10-1

cdr3_aa: CASSLKREFAYEQYF
j_call: TRBJ2-7
v_call: TRBV28

cdr3_aa: CASSETASGSDIMYEQFF
j_call: TRBJ2-1
v_call: TRBV6-1

cdr3_aa: CASSYGGNQPQHF
j_call: TRBJ1-5
v_call: TRBV6-5

cdr3_aa: CASSLMGQGIEKLFF
j_call: TRBJ1-4
v_call: TRBV5-1

cdr3_aa: CATSSPDRAPYEQYF
j_call: TRBJ2-7
v_call: TRBV15

cdr3_aa: CAWTVGTGGYEQYF
j_call: TRBJ2-7
v_call: TRBV30

cdr3_aa: CASSLGPGSYGDEQYF
j_call: -
v_call: TRBV7-8

cdr3_aa: CASSEASGILYEQYF
j_call: TRBJ2-7
v_call: TRBV6-1

cdr3_aa: CASSLSLVAYQETQYF
j_call: TRBJ2-5
v_call: TRBV27

cdr3_aa: CASSPRDFYEQYF
j_call: TRBJ2-7
v_call: TRBV4-2

cdr3_aa: CASSIQTGYEQYF
j_call: TRBJ2-7
v_call: TRBV9

cdr3_aa: CASSTGGNQPQHF
j_call: TRBJ1-5
v_call: TRBV5-4

cdr3_aa: CASRPTGSYEQYF
j_call: -
v_call: TRBV27